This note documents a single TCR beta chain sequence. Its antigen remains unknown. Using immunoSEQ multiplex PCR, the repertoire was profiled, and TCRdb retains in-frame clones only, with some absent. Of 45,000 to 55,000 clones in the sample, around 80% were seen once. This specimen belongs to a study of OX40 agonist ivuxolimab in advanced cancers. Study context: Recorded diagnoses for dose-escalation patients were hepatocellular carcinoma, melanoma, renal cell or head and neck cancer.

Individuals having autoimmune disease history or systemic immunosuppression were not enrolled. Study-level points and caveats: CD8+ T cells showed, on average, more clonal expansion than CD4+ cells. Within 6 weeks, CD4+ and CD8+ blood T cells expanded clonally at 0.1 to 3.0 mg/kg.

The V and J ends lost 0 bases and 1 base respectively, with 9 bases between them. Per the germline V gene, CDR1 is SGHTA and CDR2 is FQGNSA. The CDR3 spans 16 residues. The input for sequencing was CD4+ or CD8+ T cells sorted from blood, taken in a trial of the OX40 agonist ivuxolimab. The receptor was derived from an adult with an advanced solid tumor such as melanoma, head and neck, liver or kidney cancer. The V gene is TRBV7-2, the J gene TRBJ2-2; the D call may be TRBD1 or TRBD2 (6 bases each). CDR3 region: CASSLAGGWNTGELFF. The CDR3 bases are TGTGCCAGCAGCTTAGCAGGGGGGTGGAACACCGGGGAGCTGTTTTTT.